Shown below are 18 T cell receptor beta chains from a single sample sequenced in a study of read filtering for tumor transcriptome and immune sequencing. Molecular barcoded adaptors covering alpha/delta and beta/gamma chains were used on around 400 ng RNA. TCRdb ran MiXCR on the reads and lists one entry per CDR3 protein. Of about 62,000 distinct CDR3 sequences listed, roughly 19% are singletons. Sequencing was carried out using a population of CD138-negative cells sorted from bone marrow. The receptor set was obtained from a donor aged 40 or over with multiple myeloma.

This clonotype was recorded a few times. The V and J genes are TRBV7-2 and TRBJ2-3; 10 bases match TRBD2. Per germline, CDR1 SGHTA and CDR2 FQGNSA. The CDR3 is made up of 15 amino acids. The trim removed 2 bases at V and 4 bases at J, leaving 3 bases unmatched. The CDR3 region is CASSLRTSGPDTQYF. DNA of the CDR3: TGTGCCAGCAGCTTACGGACTAGCGGTCCAGATACGCAGTATTTT.

This clonotype was picked up many times. The chain is built from TRBV7-2 and TRBJ2-3, with D perhaps TRBD2 (5 bases). The germline gives CDR1 SGHTA, CDR2 FQGNSA. The CDR3 spans 14 residues. Deletions cut 3 bases from V and 5 bases from J, with 12 bases between. The DNA for the CDR3 is TGTGCCAGCAGCTTTTGGGTGGGAGAAGATACGCAGTATTTT. Amino acids: CASSFWVGEDTQYF.

This clonotype was detected many times. The chain joins TRBV10-3 to TRBJ2-2; TRBD2 aligns across 8 bases. J lost 0 bases, V lost 5 bases, and 2 bases had no gene match. Germline-derived CDR1 and CDR2 are ENHRY and SYGVKD. The CDR3 loop spans 15 amino acids. The CDR3 DNA follows: TGTGCCATCAGTAGCGGGAGAGCGAACACCGGGGAGCTGTTTTTT. This sequence encodes CAISSGRANTGELFF.

This clonotype came up many times. This chain uses TRBV30 with TRBJ2-1, with D hard to call. V was clipped by 4 bases and J by 0 bases, with 10 bases between them. CDR1 is GTSNPN, CDR2 SVGIG, per germline (reference sequence). CDR3 size: 14 residues. CDR3: CAWKIWSSYNEQFF. CDR3 coding DNA: TGTGCCTGGAAAATATGGAGCTCCTACAATGAGCAGTTCTTC.

This clonotype was observed a few times. The CDR3 nucleotides read TGTGCCAGCAGCTCCGGGACTAGCGGGGTAAACCAGTATTTT. Protein sequence: CASSSGTSGVNQYF. The J gene is TRBJ2-3, the V gene TRBV7-8, with TRBD2 matching over 13 bases. The CDR3 is 14 amino acids. From germline, CDR1 is SGHVS and CDR2 FQNEAQ. Unmatched junction bases numbered 7, after V lost 4 bases and J lost 12 bases.

This clonotype appeared a few times. The chain carries TRBV20-1 and TRBJ2-5, with D uncertain. Germline V gene data show CDR1 as DFQATT and CDR2 as SNEGSKA (reference sequence). This CDR3 is built from 13 residues. The V end lost 1 base, the J end lost 2 bases, and 8 bases lay between the germline ends. CDR3 region: CSARVLWQETQYF. The CDR3 coding sequence is TGCAGTGCTAGAGTACTTTGGCAAGAGACCCAGTACTTC.

This clonotype has only a few counts. This chain links TRBV27 with TRBJ2-5; 9 bases fit TRBD1. CDR1 and CDR2 from the germline V gene are MNHEY and SMNVEV (reference sequence). This CDR3 has 15 amino acids. V lost 5 bases, J lost 5 bases, and 9 bases stayed unmatched. In DNA form, the CDR3 reads TGTGCCAGCAGTCCCCGGGACAGGGTGAAGGAGACCCAGTACTTC. This translates into CASSPRDRVKETQYF.

A word on this clonotype: A single base separates this from a much larger clone, so it may be a read error. Since no conserved phenylalanine or tryptophan closes the CDR3, a read error is the likely cause. The rearrangement joins TRBV3-1 to TRBJ2-1; possibly TRBD2 for D (6 bases). The V end lost 0 bases, the J end lost 10 bases, and 13 bases lay between the germline ends. The CDR3 has 14 residues. Germline CDR1 is LGHDT and CDR2 is YNNKEL (reference sequence). DNA for the CDR3: TGTGCCAGCAGCCAAGATCCGGGAGTCGGGGAGCAGTTCCTC. Translating it yields CASSQDPGVGEQFL.

This clonotype occurred many times. The chain couples TRBV6-1 to TRBJ2-7; TRBD2 aligns across 9 bases. With V trimmed by 5 bases and J by 4 bases, 12 bases remained unmatched. The germline CDR1 and CDR2 sequences are MNHNS and SASEGT. This CDR3 is 16 amino acids long. The CDR3 here is CASSTPLARGGYEQYF. CDR3 nucleotides: TGTGCCAGCAGTACCCCCCTTGCGCGGGGGGGATACGAGCAGTACTTC.

A word on this clonotype: Germline and junction disagree at one end, which may indicate a read error. This chain links TRBV5-1 with TRBJ1-1; 7 positions agree with TRBD1. The CDR3 is made up of 14 amino acids. Germline V gene lookup returns CDR1 SGHRS and CDR2 YFSETQ. CDR3 in DNA: TGCGCCAGCAGCTTGGGGGGACAGAACACTGGAGCTTTCTTT. This sequence encodes CASSLGGQNTGAFF.

This clonotype was recorded many times. The rearrangement uses TRBV19 and TRBJ1-1; the D is unclear. Trimming removed 6 bases from V and 3 bases from J, with 17 bases in between. Germline V gene sequence: CDR1 LNHDA, CDR2 SQIVND (reference sequence). The CDR3 has 15 residues. CDR3 loop: CASRSQLAGDTEAFF. The CDR3 DNA sequence: TGTGCCAGTAGGTCGCAACTGGCGGGAGACACTGAAGCTTTCTTT. Full variable domain (outside the CDR3, taken from reference TRBV19 and TRBJ1-1): DGGITQSPKYLFRKEGQNVTLSCEQNLNHDAMYWYRQDPGQGLRLIYYSQIVNDFQKGDIAEGYSVSREKKESFPLTVTSAQKNPTAFYLCASRSQLAGDTEAFFGQGTRLTVV.

The chain joins TRBV5-4 to TRBJ2-5; 9 bases map to TRBD2. The germline CDR1 and CDR2 sequences are SGHNT and YYREEE (reference sequence). The CDR3 is 15 residues long. V trimming: 1 base; J trimming: 2 bases; junction bases outside the gene matches: 3. CDR3 sequence reads: CASSLLLAGQETQYF. In DNA, the CDR3 is TGTGCCAGCAGCTTGCTCCTAGCGGGGCAAGAGACCCAGTACTTC.

This clonotype has ten or more counts. The CDR3 DNA is TGTGCCAGCAGTGCGGGACAGGGGGACGAGCAGTACTTC. This codes for CASSAGQGDEQYF. J is TRBJ2-7 and V is TRBV28; 11 bases are shared with TRBD1. Trimming at V came to 5 bases and at J to 5 bases, leaving 2 bases not matched to a gene. This CDR3 has 13 amino acids. The germline V gene has CDR1 MDHEN and CDR2 SYDVKM.

A note on this clonotype: This may be a read error: a much more frequent sequence differs by one nucleotide. The V and J genes are TRBV6-5 and TRBJ2-2, with D possibly TRBD2 on 6 matching bases. Germline CDR1 reads MNHEY; CDR2 reads SVGAGI. With 6 bases removed from V and 6 bases from J, the gap between germline ends came to 14 bases. There are 14 residues in the CDR3. The CDR3 loop is CASRVPTSSGELFF. The CDR3 DNA reads as TGTGCCAGCAGAGTCCCCACTAGCTCCGGGGAGCTGTTTTTT.

This clonotype showed up many times. J is TRBJ2-5 and V is TRBV5-1; possibly TRBD1 or TRBD2 for D (5 bases each). Germline V gene sequence: CDR1 SGHRS, CDR2 YFSETQ. Between the trimmed V and J ends, which lost 5 bases and 5 bases, there was a span of 10 bases. The CDR3 loop spans 12 amino acids. The chain's CDR3 is CASSPGTETQYF. Written as DNA, the CDR3 is TGCGCCAGCAGTCCAGGGACGGAGACCCAGTACTTC.

In its sample, this clonotype was seen many times. The chain uses TRBV5-1 and TRBJ2-7; D unresolved. From germline, CDR1 is SGHRS and CDR2 YFSETQ. The ends were cut back, 0 bases at V and 1 base at J, with 11 bases in the middle. The length of the CDR3 is 15 residues. The CDR3 protein is CASSLEAAISYEQYF. In DNA, the CDR3 is TGCGCCAGCAGCTTGGAGGCAGCGATATCCTACGAGCAGTACTTC.

This clonotype was picked up many times. The rearrangement joins TRBV29-1 to TRBJ1-4, with D perhaps matching TRBD1 (5 bases). CDR1 and CDR2 from the germline V gene are SQVTM and ANQGSEA. Between the trimmed V and J ends, which lost 6 bases and 0 bases, there was a span of 11 bases. This CDR3 comprises 14 residues. The CDR3 nucleotides are TGCAGCGTGGGGGACCGCACAACTAATGAAAAACTGTTTTTT. Its protein is CSVGDRTTNEKLFF. Complete variable domain (other parts from reference TRBV29-1 and TRBJ1-4): SAVISQKPSRDICQRGTSLTIQCQVDSQVTMMFWYRQQPGQSLTLIATANQGSEATYESGFVIDKFPISRPNLTFSTLTVSNMSPEDSSIYLCSVGDRTTNEKLFFGSGTQLSVL.

Many counts were recorded for this clonotype. V and J are TRBV14 and TRBJ2-6; the D gene could be TRBD1 or TRBD2 (6 bases each). The CDR3 contains 15 residues. Germline CDR1 reads SGHDN; CDR2 reads FVKESK. The V gene lost 6 bases and the J gene lost 4 bases, with 13 bases spanning the gap. CDR3 loop: CASRRGGWGANVLTF. CDR3 nucleotide sequence: TGTGCCAGCAGAAGAGGGGGGTGGGGGGCCAACGTCCTGACTTTC.